The 25 T cell receptor beta chains below come from one sample, sequenced in a study of blood T cell repertoires in COVID-19. Profiling relied on immunoSEQ multiplex PCR, and the TCRdb table lists in-frame clones only, not all of them. The sample shows around 300,000 clones, around 87% of them seen only once. Source material: PBMCs or T cells enriched from blood (not recorded which). The source is a woman aged 30 to 39 who had recovered from COVID-19.

This chain connects TRBV7-9 to TRBJ2-1; D perhaps matches TRBD1 (6 bases). CDR1 SEHNR and CDR2 FQNEAQ come from the germline V gene (reference sequence). This CDR3 region has 14 residues. Trimming stripped 5 bases from V and 9 bases from J, with 17 bases between. The CDR3 coding sequence is TGTGCCAGCAGCCCTATCAGCAGGGGTGTTGAGCAGTTCTTC. It translates to CASSPISRGVEQFF.

The J gene is TRBJ1-5, the V gene TRBV4-2, with D perhaps matching TRBD1 (6 bases). The CDR3 extends over 14 amino acids. Germline loops: CDR1 LGHNA, CDR2 YNFKEQ. V was pared by 0 bases and J by 4 bases, with 7 bases between. The CDR3 bases are TGTGCCAGCAGCCAAGAAGGGGGAAATCAGCCCCAGCATTTT. Translated: CASSQEGGNQPQHF.

The gene calls are TRBV5-1 and TRBJ1-5; 9 bases are shared with TRBD1. The CDR3 runs to 15 residues. V gave up 0 bases and J gave up 3 bases; unmatched junction bases: 1. In germline, CDR1 is SGHRS, CDR2 YFSETQ. CDR3 nucleotide sequence: TGCGCCAGCAGCTTGGGGGACAGGGTCAATCAGCCCCAGCATTTT. Translating it yields CASSLGDRVNQPQHF.

This rearrangement joins TRBV4-1 to TRBJ1-1; 9 bases map to TRBD1. V lost 4 bases and J lost 8; bases outside the gene matches: 11. Germline CDR1 reads MGHRA; CDR2 reads YSYEKL. CDR3 size: 15 residues. The CDR3 is CASSPTGGIVPEAFF. The DNA of the CDR3 is TGCGCCAGCAGCCCTACAGGGGGCATCGTACCGGAAGCTTTCTTT.

The rearrangement uses TRBV5-8 and TRBJ2-7; 8 bases map to TRBD2. This CDR3 comprises 15 residues. The germline gives CDR1 SGHTS, CDR2 YDEGEE. The J segment lost 2 bases and the V segment lost 6 bases, leaving 10 bases of the junction unmatched. Here the CDR3 DNA reads TGTGCCAGCACCTACTCAGCGGGGGACCCCTACGAGCAGTACTTC. Residues: CASTYSAGDPYEQYF.

The chain has TRBV25-1 and TRBJ1-2; 8 nucleotides align to TRBD1. The germline V gene encodes CDR1 MGHDK and CDR2 SYGVNS. After removal of 6 bases from V and 7 bases from J, the junction contained 7 bases not matched to a gene. CDR3 length equals 13 residues. The CDR3 DNA reads TGTGCCAGCAGAGTAATACAGGGGGGTGGCTACACCTTC. The encoded protein is CASRVIQGGGYTF.

There are many counts of this clone. The sample contains more than one DNA sequence encoding this CDR3. The chain couples TRBV10-3 to TRBJ1-5, with TRBD1 identical over 8 bases. This CDR3 contains 14 residues. V lost 10 bases to trimming and J lost 0 bases; unmatched junction nucleotides: 5. Germline values: CDR1 ENHRY, CDR2 SYGVKD. The CDR3 spells CATATGDSNQPQHF. The CDR3 DNA follows: TGTGCCACCGCGACAGGGGATAGCAATCAGCCCCAGCATTTT.

The chain is built from TRBV5-1 and TRBJ2-1; a possible D gene is TRBD2 (6 bases). Trimming stripped 0 bases from V and 3 bases from J, with 7 bases between. The CDR3 runs to 14 residues. CDR1 is SGHRS and CDR2 is YFSETQ in the germline V gene. CDR3: CASSLGGDYNEQFF. The CDR3 DNA reads TGCGCCAGCAGCTTGGGCGGGGACTACAATGAGCAGTTCTTC.

The chain uses TRBV5-1 and TRBJ2-1, with TRBD1 matching 9 bases. The CDR3 runs to 14 residues. V lost 4 bases and J lost 9; bases outside the gene matches: 8. Per germline, CDR1 SGHRS and CDR2 YFSETQ. The DNA for the CDR3 is TGCGCCAGCAGCCAAGGGACAGGGTCGGGTGAGCAGTTCTTC. The encoded protein is CASSQGTGSGEQFF.

The chain recombines TRBV4-2 with TRBJ1-6; TRBD1 agrees at 7 bases. The CDR3 has 15 residues. From germline, CDR1 is LGHNA and CDR2 YNFKEQ. J was trimmed by 10 bases and V by 1 base; bases with no gene match: 7. CDR3 region: CASSQGPGGRSPLHF. The DNA for the CDR3 is TGTGCCAGCAGCCAAGGTCCAGGGGGACGATCACCCCTCCACTTT.

The rearrangement joins TRBV19 to TRBJ2-2; TRBD2 aligns across 12 bases. Germline CDR1 LNHDA, CDR2 SQIVND (reference sequence). V trimming: 3 bases; J trimming: 4 bases; junction bases outside the gene matches: 9. This CDR3 region has 18 residues. CDR3 sequence: CASSITSGGPPGTGELFF. CDR3 in DNA: TGTGCCAGTAGTATCACTAGCGGGGGGCCCCCCGGCACCGGGGAGCTGTTTTTT.

The chain combines TRBV7-9 with TRBJ2-7; D might be TRBD1 (6 bases). This CDR3 spans 16 amino acids. V gave up 1 base and J gave up 1 base, with 14 bases separating them. Germline V gives CDR1 SEHNR, CDR2 FQNEAQ (reference sequence). This CDR3 is CASSLDAGALSYEQYF. CDR3 DNA sequence: TGTGCCAGCAGCTTAGATGCAGGGGCGCTTTCCTACGAGCAGTACTTC.

In DNA form, the CDR3 reads TGCGCCAGCAGCTTGGCCCGGGACAAGACCTTCTACGAGCAGTACTTC. As protein: CASSLARDKTFYEQYF. V and J are TRBV5-1 and TRBJ2-7; perhaps TRBD1 as D (6 bases). The V end lost 0 bases, the J end lost 3 bases, and 16 bases lay between the germline ends. This CDR3 is built from 16 residues. From germline, CDR1 is SGHRS and CDR2 YFSETQ.

This chain links TRBV6-5 with TRBJ1-1; TRBD1 might be the D (6 bases). This CDR3 is built from 15 residues. V was trimmed by 6 bases and J by 2 bases, leaving 16 bases between them. Germline V gene lookup returns CDR1 MNHEY and CDR2 SVGAGI. CDR3: CASRSDGGANTEAFF. Written as DNA, the CDR3 is TGTGCCAGCAGATCTGATGGGGGGGCCAACACTGAAGCTTTCTTT.

The rearrangement joins TRBV5-1 to TRBJ2-7; TRBD2 is a possible D gene (7 bases). Germline CDR1 and CDR2: SGHRS and YFSETQ. CDR3 length equals 15 residues. Deletions cut 0 bases from V and 0 bases from J, with 10 bases between. The CDR3 region is CASSLGGGASYEQYF. DNA for the CDR3: TGCGCCAGCAGCTTGGGAGGGGGGGCCTCCTACGAGCAGTACTTC.

The rearrangement uses TRBV3-1 (or the pseudogene TRBV3-2) and TRBJ2-5; 12 bases align to TRBD2. Germline CDR1 and CDR2: LGHDT and YNNKEL (reference sequence). The trim removed 1 base at V and 2 bases at J, leaving 8 bases unmatched. The CDR3 contains 18 residues. Here the CDR3 reads CASSQGVTSGGLQETQYF. The CDR3, as DNA: TGTGCCAGCAGCCAAGGGGTGACTAGCGGGGGCCTTCAAGAGACCCAGTACTTC.

This chain joins TRBV9 and TRBJ2-1; 8 bases fit TRBD1. This CDR3 spans 15 amino acids. Germline CDR1 SGDLS, CDR2 YYNGEE. V trimming: 2 bases; J trimming: 6 bases; junction bases outside the gene matches: 7. This chain's CDR3 is CASSVGQGAFNEQFF. The CDR3 nucleotides read TGTGCCAGCAGCGTTGGACAGGGAGCGTTCAATGAGCAGTTCTTC.

The chain uses TRBV5-4 and TRBJ1-1; 8 nucleotides align to TRBD1. The V segment lost 4 bases and the J segment 1 base; nucleotides outside the gene matches: 3. In germline, CDR1 is SGHNT, CDR2 YYREEE (reference sequence). This CDR3 contains 14 residues. CDR3 coding DNA: TGTGCCAGCAGCCATGACAGGGGGAACACTGAAGCTTTCTTT. It yields the protein CASSHDRGNTEAFF.

The chain recombines TRBV7-9 with TRBJ1-3; tentative D call: TRBD1 (5 bases). Trimming left V 1 base short and J 0 bases short, with 13 bases between. Germline V gives CDR1 SEHNR, CDR2 FQNEAQ (reference sequence). The CDR3 is made up of 17 amino acids. The CDR3 DNA follows: TGTGCCAGCAGCTTAGGTAGGGGACTAGTCTCTGGAAACACCATATATTTT. Translated: CASSLGRGLVSGNTIYF.

The chain recombines TRBV7-9 with TRBJ2-1; weak D call: TRBD2 (5 bases). Germline assignment: CDR1 SEHNR and CDR2 FQNEAQ (reference sequence). The length of the CDR3 is 15 residues. V shed 4 bases and J shed 7 bases, with 17 bases lying between them. The CDR3 bases are TGTGCCAGCAGCTCATCAATCCGGGAAGGTAATGAGCAGTTCTTC. Translating it yields CASSSSIREGNEQFF.

The chain combines TRBV19 with TRBJ1-2; no definite D call. The CDR3 length is 15 residues. The germline gives CDR1 LNHDA, CDR2 SQIVND (reference sequence). V lost 6 bases, J lost 6 bases, and 20 bases lay in between. The CDR3 protein is CASRAVTGGMHGYTF. CDR3 sequence (DNA): TGTGCCAGTAGAGCCGTGACGGGAGGCATGCATGGCTACACCTTC.

The rearrangement links TRBV6-4 to TRBJ2-3; 7 nucleotides match TRBD2. There are 16 residues in the CDR3. Germline lookup yields CDR1 MRHNA and CDR2 SNTAGT. The V segment lost 4 bases and the J segment 5 bases; nucleotides outside the gene matches: 12. CDR3 sequence (DNA): TGTGCCAGCAGTGCCCGCCGGGGAGGGGCGGGAGATACGCAGTATTTT. Its translation is CASSARRGGAGDTQYF.

V gene TRBV7-2 combines with J gene TRBJ2-7; D not certain. CDR1 and CDR2 from the germline V gene are SGHTA and FQGNSA. V gave up 5 bases and J gave up 5 bases, with 13 bases separating them. CDR3 size: 13 residues. CDR3 sequence reads: CASSREIVNEQYF. The CDR3 bases are TGTGCCAGCAGCCGAGAAATTGTGAACGAGCAGTACTTC. Supplemented by reference TRBV7-2 and TRBJ2-7, the full variable domain reads GAGVSQSPSNKVTEKGKDVELRCDPISGHTALYWYRQSLGQGLEFLIYFQGNSAPDKSGLPSDRFSAERTGGSVSTLTIQRTQQEDSAVYLCASSREIVNEQYFGPGTRLTVT.

The chain employs TRBV27 and TRBJ2-7; 16 bases map to TRBD2. After removal of 7 bases from V and 11 bases from J, the junction contained 2 bases not matched to a gene. Germline V CDR1 and CDR2: MNHEY, SMNVEV (reference sequence). The CDR3 covers 12 residues. The CDR3 sequence is CASIGTSGGEYF. CDR3 DNA sequence: TGTGCCAGCATCGGGACTAGCGGGGGGGAGTACTTC.

This clone has only one observation. The rearrangement joins TRBV9 to TRBJ2-2; D is unclear. The V gene's germline CDR1 is SGDLS and CDR2 YYNGEE. V lost 0 bases to trimming and J lost 7 bases, with 13 bases between them. The CDR3 length is 15 residues. The CDR3 coding sequence is TGTGCCAGCAGCGTAGAGCCACTACGGGTCGGGGAGCTGTTTTTT. This encodes CASSVEPLRVGELFF. Complete variable domain (other parts from reference TRBV9 and TRBJ2-2): DSGVTQTPKHLITATGQRVTLRCSPRSGDLSVYWYQQSLDQGLQFLIQYYNGEERAKGNILERFSAQQFPDLHSELNLSSLELGDSALYFCASSVEPLRVGELFFGEGSRLTVL.